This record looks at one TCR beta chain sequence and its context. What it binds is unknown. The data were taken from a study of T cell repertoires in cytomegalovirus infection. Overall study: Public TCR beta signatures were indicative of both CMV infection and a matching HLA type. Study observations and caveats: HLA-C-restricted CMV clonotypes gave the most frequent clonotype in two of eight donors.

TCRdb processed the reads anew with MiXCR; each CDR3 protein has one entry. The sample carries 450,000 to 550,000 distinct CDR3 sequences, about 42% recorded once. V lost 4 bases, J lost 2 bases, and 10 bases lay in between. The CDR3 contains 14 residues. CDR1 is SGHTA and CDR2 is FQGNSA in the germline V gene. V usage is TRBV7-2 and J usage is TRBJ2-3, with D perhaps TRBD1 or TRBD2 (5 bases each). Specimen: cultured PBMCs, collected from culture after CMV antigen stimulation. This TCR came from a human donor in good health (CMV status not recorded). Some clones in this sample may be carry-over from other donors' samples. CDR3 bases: TGTGCCAGCAGCTCCTGGGGGTCCACAGATACGCAGTATTTT. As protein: CASSSWGSTDTQYF.